This TCR beta chain came from a study of blood T cell repertoires in COVID-19. Whole-study context: Samples of COVID-19 (acute and convalescent) were obtained from the United States, Italy and Spain. Nucleic acid was either cDNA or gDNA, and it came from T cells, B-cell-depleted T cells, or PBMCs.

Original processing methods: Researchers report that nucleated cell counts were estimated from reference gene primer amplification. Using immunoSEQ multiplex PCR, the repertoire was profiled, and TCRdb retains in-frame clones only, with some absent. V and J calls and clone size come straight from that table; D and trimming were deduced from the DNA. The table shows around 120,000 clones, with around 78% occurring only once. J was trimmed by 7 bases and V by 4 bases; bases with no gene match: 8. Germline V gene lookup returns CDR1 KGHDR and CDR2 SFDVKD. The CDR3 consists of 16 residues. The specimen sequenced was peripheral blood. The chain uses TRBV24-1 and TRBJ2-5; 13 nucleotides match TRBD2. The clonotype originates from a man between 65 and 80 years old with acute or convalescent COVID-19. The CDR3 sequence is CATSDRGLAGVGTQYF. CDR3 bases: TGTGCCACCAGTGACCGCGGACTAGCGGGGGTGGGGACCCAGTACTTC.